What follows are 27 T cell receptor beta chains derived from one specimen sequenced in a study of tumor-infiltrating lymphocytes in primary liver carcinoma. The authors made TCR beta cDNA from approximately 490 ng total RNA with a constant-region primer. Amplification in three nested multiplex PCR rounds with slightly modified ARM-PCR gave rise to TCR beta libraries. For around 11 cycles apiece, the opening two PCR rounds ran with TRBV1-TRBV30 forward primers and a C-beta reverse primer. TCRdb processed the multiplex PCR reads anew with MiXCR; each CDR3 protein has one entry. The sample lists approximately 320,000 distinct CDR3 sequences, approximately 54% occurring once. They got blood RNA out of unsorted whole blood and also pulled out germline DNA. Sequenced sample: peripheral blood. The receptors shown here come from a woman aged 30 to 39 with primary liver carcinoma and hepatitis B virus infection.

In the case of this clonotype: The CDR3 end shows no conserved phenylalanine or tryptophan, and so a read error is likely. CDR3 region: CASSPSDRETQFL. In nucleotides, the CDR3 is TGTGCCAGCAGCCCGTCGGACAGGGAGACGCAGTTCTTA. V gene TRBV12-3 or TRBV12-4 combines with J gene TRBJ2-1; TRBD1 aligns across 8 bases. The length of the CDR3 is 13 residues. Trimming cost V 6 bases and J 12 bases; bases outside gene matches: 10.

V usage is TRBV5-5 and J usage is TRBJ2-2; D not resolved. Germline V gene lookup returns CDR1 SGHKS and CDR2 YYEKEE (reference sequence). The CDR3 totals 16 residues. V was shortened by 3 bases and J by 2 bases, with 14 bases between the two germline ends. The CDR3 DNA sequence: TGTGCCAGCAGCTCCCCTTCGGGCAGAAACACCGGGGAGCTGTTTTTT. Residues: CASSSPSGRNTGELFF.

Concerning this clonotype itself: Here the CDR3 omits its conserved ending phenylalanine or tryptophan, so a read error is the likely source. The chain carries TRBV7-8 and TRBJ2-5; 7 bases are a match to TRBD1. Germline V CDR1 and CDR2: SGHVS, FQNEAQ. With 2 bases clipped from V and 4 bases from J, the junction kept 1 base outside the gene matches. CDR3 length equals 13 residues. This CDR3 reads CASSLNRGETQYL. The CDR3 DNA follows: TGTGCCAGCAGCTTAAACAGGGGAGAGACCCAGTACCTC.

This clonotype was picked up many times. The CDR3 DNA sequence: TGTGCCAGCAGTTTAGACAGGAATCAGCCCCAGCATTTT. As protein: CASSLDRNQPQHF. This rearrangement joins TRBV5-4 to TRBJ1-5; tentative D call: TRBD1 (6 bases). This CDR3 is built from 13 residues. Germline values: CDR1 SGHNT, CDR2 YYREEE (reference sequence). The V end was cut by 5 bases, the J end by 4 bases, with 10 bases between. Full variable domain (rest looked up from reference TRBV5-4 and TRBJ1-5): ETGVTQSPTHLIKTRGQQVTLRCSSQSGHNTVSWYQQALGQGPQFIFQYYREEENGRGNFPPRFSGLQFPNYSSELNVNALELDDSALYLCASSLDRNQPQHFGDGTRLSIL.

This sequence joins TRBV6-1 and TRBJ2-7; 15 bases align to TRBD2. In germline, CDR1 is MNHNS, CDR2 SASEGT. The CDR3 totals 17 residues. V lost 11 bases, J lost 2 bases, and 13 bases stayed unmatched. CDR3 sequence reads: CAGWGLAGGTITYEQYF. The DNA for the CDR3 is TGTGCCGGATGGGGACTAGCGGGAGGTACGATTACCTACGAGCAGTACTTC.

The CDR3 nucleotides are TGTGCCAGCAGCTTACTAAGAACTAGCGCGGGGGGCAATGAGCAGTTCTTC. This encodes CASSLLRTSAGGNEQFF. J is TRBJ2-1 and V is TRBV7-2, with 8 bases identical to TRBD2. V shed 2 bases, J shed 6 bases, and the junction held 12 bases outside the gene matches. CDR3 length: 17 amino acids. Germline V gene sequence: CDR1 SGHTA, CDR2 FQGNSA. Based on the CDR3 plus reference TRBV7-2 and TRBJ2-1, the full variable domain is GAGVSQSPSNKVTEKGKDVELRCDPISGHTALYWYRQSLGQGLEFLIYFQGNSAPDKSGLPSDRFSAERTGGSVSTLTIQRTQQEDSAVYLCASSLLRTSAGGNEQFFGPGTRLTVL.

This clonotype was counted only a few times. This may arise from a read error, as a much more abundant clone is one base away. The V gene is TRBV11-2, the J gene TRBJ2-5, with D perhaps TRBD1 or TRBD2 (6 bases each). Germline assignment: CDR1 SGHAT and CDR2 FQNNGV. The CDR3 runs to 14 residues. The CDR3 coding sequence is TGTGCCAGCAGCGCACACAGGGCTCGGGAGATCCAGTACTTC. Protein sequence: CASSAHRAREIQYF. Full variable domain (missing parts from reference TRBV11-2 and TRBJ2-5): EAGVAQSPRYKIIEKRQSVAFWCNPISGHATLYWYQQILGQGPKLLIQFQNNGVVDDSQLPKDRFSAERLKGVDSTLKIQPAKLEDSAVYLCASSAHRAREIQYFGPGTRLLVL.

Of note for this clonotype: This could be a read error, since a much larger clone is one nucleotide away. V usage is TRBV5-5 and J usage is TRBJ2-3; TRBD2 is a possible D gene (6 bases). The CDR3 consists of 14 residues. In germline, CDR1 is SGHKS, CDR2 YYEKEE (reference sequence). V lost 7 bases and J lost 1, with 13 bases in between. DNA for the CDR3: TGTGCCAGCGGCTGGGCGGGGCGCACAGATACGCAGTATTTT. It codes for CASGWAGRTDTQYF.

The chain links TRBV7-9 to TRBJ1-2; D remains unclear. This CDR3 comprises 12 residues. Trimming took off 8 bases at V and 8 bases at J, with 15 bases between the two ends. Germline CDR1 reads SEHNR; CDR2 reads FQNEAQ (reference sequence). The CDR3 here is CASGRSRQGYTF. The CDR3 DNA reads TGTGCCAGCGGGCGGTCCCGTCAAGGCTACACCTTC.

The table lists this clonotype with a few counts. Since a much larger clone is just one base distant, this may be a read error. Since the CDR3 does not end with the conserved phenylalanine or tryptophan, this likely comes from a read error. The V call is TRBV11-3, the J call TRBJ2-7; 7 nucleotides align to TRBD1. The CDR3 loop spans 18 amino acids. Germline CDR1 SGHNT, CDR2 YENEEA. V lost 1 base, J lost 2 bases, and 14 bases stayed unmatched. Here the CDR3 reads CASSLVGQGVLVPYEQYL. The CDR3 region has the DNA TGTGCCAGCAGCTTAGTAGGGCAGGGGGTACTGGTCCCCTACGAGCAGTACCTC.

The sample holds a few counts of this clonotype. The V call is TRBV5-5, the J call TRBJ2-1; 10 bases are shared with TRBD2. Germline CDR1 SGHKS, CDR2 YYEKEE (reference sequence). There are 17 residues in the CDR3. The junction had 6 bases not matched to a gene; V was cut back by 1 base and J by 2 bases. The CDR3 protein is CASSLSSSGSPYNEQFF. CDR3 bases: TGTGCCAGCAGCTTGAGTTCTAGCGGGAGCCCCTACAATGAGCAGTTCTTC.

This clonotype appeared a single time. This rearrangement joins TRBV30 to TRBJ2-5, with no clear D. Germline CDR1 GTSNPN, CDR2 SVGIG (reference sequence). The CDR3 contains 12 residues. V was pared by 2 bases and J by 1 base, with 5 bases between. CDR3 in DNA: TGTGCCTGGAGTTGGGGCCAAGAGACCCAGTACTTC. Its translation: CAWSWGQETQYF.

A remark on this clonotype: A clone one base away is much larger, so this may be a read error. This rearrangement joins TRBV4-1 to TRBJ2-7, with 9 bases that match TRBD1. Germline lookup yields CDR1 MGHRA and CDR2 YSYEKL. Losses at the gene ends were 4 bases for V and 3 bases for J; bases not matched to a gene: 1. The CDR3 spans 13 residues. CDR3 sequence: CASSRDRDYEQYF. The CDR3 region has the DNA TGCGCCAGCAGCCGGGACAGGGACTACGAGCAGTACTTC.

Regarding this clonotype: This may arise from a read error, as a much more abundant clone is one base away. This chain connects TRBV29-1 to TRBJ1-2; D is perhaps TRBD1 (5 bases). CDR1 is SQVTM and CDR2 is ANQGSEA in the germline V gene. The CDR3 spans 12 residues. The CDR3 bases are TGCAGCCTTGAAGGGACTACGGTTGGCTACACCTTC. Translation: CSLEGTTVGYTF.

This chain uses TRBV5-1 with TRBJ2-1, with 8 bases lining up with TRBD2. Losses at the gene ends were 0 bases for V and 5 bases for J; bases not matched to a gene: 4. Germline lookup yields CDR1 SGHRS and CDR2 YFSETQ. The CDR3 consists of 15 residues. The CDR3 bases are TGCGCCAGCAGCTTGGTAGCGGGATCCCACAATGAGCAGTTCTTC. Translated: CASSLVAGSHNEQFF.

The chain combines TRBV4-1 with TRBJ1-2; 7 bases are shared with TRBD1. Germline lookup yields CDR1 MGHRA and CDR2 YSYEKL. Germline trimming cut 4 bases from V and 1 base from J; bases unmatched to any gene: 3. The CDR3 sequence is 14 residues long. For the CDR3, the DNA is TGCGCCAGCAGCCCCACAGGGGTTAACTATGGCTACACCTTC. Translation gives CASSPTGVNYGYTF.

This clonotype occurred many times. The V call is TRBV12-3 or TRBV12-4, the J call TRBJ1-2; 7 bases fit TRBD1. This CDR3 comprises 12 residues. V shed 6 bases and J 8 bases; nucleotides not matched to a gene: 6. CDR3 amino acids: CASSRGQLGYTF. The CDR3 nucleotides are TGTGCCAGCAGCCGGGGACAGCTGGGCTACACCTTC.

To note about this clonotype: Being one base from a much bigger clone, this may be a read error. A read error is likely, as this CDR3 ends without the conserved phenylalanine or tryptophan. J is TRBJ2-7 and V is TRBV4-1; D may match TRBD1 or TRBD2 (5 bases each). The length of the CDR3 is 14 residues. The V end lost 2 bases, the J end lost 5 bases, and 13 bases lay between the germline ends. The germline V gene encodes CDR1 MGHRA and CDR2 YSYEKL. The CDR3 reads CASSQPGPQDEQYS. CDR3 bases: TGCGCCAGCAGCCAACCGGGACCCCAGGACGAGCAGTACTCC.

As concerns this clonotype: A read error may produce the germline difference seen at one junction end. The chain combines TRBV6-6 with TRBJ2-7; no definite D call. Germline CDR1 is MNHNY and CDR2 is SVGAGI (reference sequence). The CDR3 contains 11 residues. In DNA, the CDR3 is TGTACCAGCGCCATCCACTACGAGCAGTACTTC. Translating gives CTSAIHYEQYF.

Remarks on this clonotype: Mismatch with germline at one junction end may stem from a read error. This chain links TRBV11-2 with TRBJ2-2; 7 bases fit TRBD1. Germline V gene lookup returns CDR1 SGHAT and CDR2 FQNNGV. The CDR3 extends over 13 amino acids. CDR3 residues: CASSFLYTGEQFF. CDR3 DNA: TGTGCCAGCAGCTTCCTTTACACAGGGGAGCAGTTTTTT.

Note on this clonotype: One end of the junction does not line up with germline, which may come from a read error. The V call is TRBV29-1, the J call TRBJ2-1; tentatively, D is TRBD1 (6 bases). Looked up from germline, CDR1 is SQVTM and CDR2 is ANQGSEA. The CDR3 spans 14 residues. DNA for the CDR3: TGTAGCGTTGAGCACAGGGAAGTAAACTATGAGCATTTCTTC. It encodes CSVEHREVNYEHFF.

On this clonotype: A much larger clone is a single base away; this may be a read error. Without the conserved terminal phenylalanine or tryptophan, this CDR3 likely stems from a read error. J is TRBJ2-1 and V is TRBV29-1; D unclear. Germline values: CDR1 SQVTM, CDR2 ANQGSEA. The CDR3 consists of 13 residues. Trimming took off 7 bases at V and 0 bases at J, with 10 bases between the two ends. This CDR3 is CSAMTASYNEQFL. The CDR3, as DNA: TGCAGCGCTATGACTGCCTCCTACAATGAGCAGTTCCTC.

There are many counts of this clonotype. The chain employs TRBV29-1 and TRBJ2-5; 8 bases agree with TRBD1. The CDR3 extends over 12 amino acids. Germline-derived CDR1 and CDR2 are SQVTM and ANQGSEA. After removal of 6 bases from V and 13 bases from J, the junction contained 13 bases not matched to a gene. This chain's CDR3 is CSVSGQGPEMYF. DNA for the CDR3: TGCAGCGTCTCCGGACAGGGACCTGAAATGTACTTC.

The genes are TRBV6-1 and TRBJ2-1; 10 bases match TRBD2. The CDR3 is made up of 15 amino acids. Germline V lookup: CDR1 MNHNS, CDR2 SASEGT. V was clipped by 10 bases and J by 5 bases; unmatched bases: 11. The CDR3 DNA follows: TGTGCCACCCGAGCGGGAGGGATGGCGAACAATGAGCAGTTCTTC. Protein: CATRAGGMANNEQFF.

To note about this clonotype: A clone one base away is much larger, so this may be a read error. V and J are TRBV29-1 and TRBJ2-7; no clear D gene. Between the trimmed V and J ends, which lost 8 bases and 3 bases, there was a span of 11 bases. Germline-derived CDR1 and CDR2 are SQVTM and ANQGSEA. There are 11 residues in the CDR3. CDR3 sequence reads: CSMANYYEQYF. The CDR3 DNA sequence: TGCAGCATGGCAAATTACTACGAGCAGTACTTC.

As regards this clonotype: A much larger clone sits a single nucleotide away, making a read error possible. The chain carries TRBV5-4 and TRBJ2-7, with D possibly being TRBD1 (6 bases). The ends were cut back, 5 bases at V and 3 bases at J, with 12 bases in the middle. Germline CDR1 and CDR2: SGHNT and YYREEE (reference sequence). This CDR3 contains 13 residues. CDR3 loop: CASRSGQYYEQYF. CDR3 in DNA: TGTGCCAGCAGGTCCGGACAGTACTACGAGCAGTACTTC.

This clonotype appeared once. A much larger clonotype is one base distant, so this may be a read error. V usage is TRBV29-1 and J usage is TRBJ2-7, with unresolved D. Per the germline V gene, CDR1 is SQVTM and CDR2 is ANQGSEA. The CDR3 loop spans 15 amino acids. The DNA for the CDR3 is TGCAGCGTTGTTGGTCCGGCGGCGGTGAGCCTCGAGCACTACTTC. Amino acids: CSVVGPAAVSLEHYF.